This T cell receptor beta chain was identified in a study of CD8+ T cells in alopecia areata. Germline values: CDR1 SNHLY, CDR2 FYNNEI. The CDR3 is 19 residues long. With V trimmed by 3 bases and J by 1 base, 17 bases remained unmatched. Reverse transcribed after extraction, RNA yielded cDNA as the sequencing template. The protocol was immunoSEQ multiplex PCR, while the TCRdb copy is restricted to in-frame clones and leaves out a portion. The data hold 98,000 or so clones, with 55% to 70% observed a single time. Study-level points and caveats: Affected scalp, especially in alopecia totalis/universalis, had a higher clonality than normal scalp did.

On this clone itself: Its specificity is unknown.

The V call is TRBV2, the J call TRBJ2-5, with TRBD2 matching 7 bases. Sample: NKG2D-low CD8+ T cells sorted from blood. The source of this sequence is a human donor with alopecia areata. CDR3 bases: TGTGCCAGCAGTGAGGGGGGAAGACTAGCCCCTTCTCCCCAAGAGACCCAGTACTTC. It specifies CASSEGGRLAPSPQETQYF.